The rows below give T cell receptor beta chains drawn from one sample of a study of T-cell reconstitution after alpha-beta-depleted transplantation in children. MiXCR, run by TCRdb on the PCR reads, gives a single entry per CDR3 protein. This table holds about 600,000 distinct CDR3 sequences, 13% found once. Sequenced material: PBMCs, mostly from graft donor cells, taken 360 days after TCRalphabeta/CD19-depleted stem cell transplant. These receptors originate from a male patient between 10 and 17 years old who had a stem cell transplant for acute myeloid leukemia, so the T cells may come from the graft donor. CDR3s include the opening cysteine and the closing phenylalanine or tryptophan. The D gene is left open where the match is weak. Expanded clones get a size class; other rows say once, few or many, or leave the size out.

V gene	D gene	clone size	J gene	CDR3 DNA	CDR3 protein
TRBV28	NA	NA	TRBJ2-3	TGTGCCAGCAGCCCAGAGGGAACTAGCACAGATACGCAGTATTTT	CASSPEGTSTDTQYF
TRBV24-1	NA	few	TRBJ2-1	TGTGCCACCAGTGACTCCGGGACTCCGCTCTCCTACAATGAGCAGTTCTTC	CATSDSGTPLSYNEQFF
TRBV7-2	NA	NA	TRBJ2-3	TGTGCCAGCAGCTTAGAATTGGGGACAGATACGCAGTATTTT	CASSLELGTDTQYF
TRBV29-1	NA	many	TRBJ2-7	TGCAGCGTGGTCTTAGCGGCTAGCTCCTACGAGCAGTACTTC	CSVVLAASSYEQYF
TRBV6-5	NA	NA	TRBJ2-1	TGTGCCAGCAGTTATAGTGTACCCAGATCCTACAATGAGCAGTTCTTC	CASSYSVPRSYNEQFF
TRBV28	NA	NA	TRBJ2-2	TGTGCCAGCAGTCTCTACGTTTTGGGACTGAACACCGGGGAGCTGTTTTTT	CASSLYVLGLNTGELFF
TRBV5-6	NA	few	TRBJ2-4	TGTGCCAGCAGCGCAGACTCCGGGACCCTCGACGGCATTCAGTACTTC	CASSADSGTLDGIQYF
TRBV27	TRBD1	few	TRBJ2-7	TGTGCCAGCAGTTTATCGCCCGGGACAGGGTCCTTACACGAGCAGTACTTC	CASSLSPGTGSLHEQYF
TRBV5-1	NA	NA	TRBJ2-3	TGCGCCAGCAGCTTGGGGCGCCGAGACTACGTGTCAGATACGCAGTATTTT	CASSLGRRDYVSDTQYF
TRBV5-4	TRBD1	NA	TRBJ1-2	TGTGCCAGCAGCTTCCACAGGGGTGGCTACACCTTC	CASSFHRGGYTF
TRBV20-1	NA	NA	TRBJ2-4	TGCAGTGCTCCCCGCATGGAGCCAGGAGCCAAAAACATTCAGTACTTC	CSAPRMEPGAKNIQYF
TRBV29-1	TRBD2	few	TRBJ2-3	TGCAGCGTTGATGTGGCGGGAGTCACAGATACGCAGTATTTT	CSVDVAGVTDTQYF
TRBV20-1	TRBD1	NA	TRBJ1-4	TGCAGTGCGGGGACAGGGGCCTACAATGAAAAACTGTTTTTT	CSAGTGAYNEKLFF
TRBV11-1	TRBD1	NA	TRBJ2-1	TGTGCCAGCAGCTTACGCACCGGCTATTGGGACAGGGAACTGGGTTCGTTCAATGAGCAGTTCTTC	CASSLRTGYWDRELGSFNEQFF
TRBV15	TRBD2	NA	TRBJ2-7	TGTGCCACCAGCAGAGTCCTAGCGGGACGAATATACGAGCAGTACTTC	CATSRVLAGRIYEQYF
TRBV7-2	NA	NA	TRBJ2-7	TGTGCCAGCAGCCCCCGTATGACGCACGAGCAGTACTTC	CASSPRMTHEQYF
TRBV10-1	NA	NA	TRBJ1-1	TGCGCCAGAAGGTCTCACAGGGTGGGGAGCATGAACACTGAAGCTTTCTTT	CARRSHRVGSMNTEAFF
TRBV7-9	NA	NA	TRBJ2-1	TGTGCCAGCAGCTTAGGGGTTAGGACTAATCAAGGAAGTGAGCAGTTCTTC	CASSLGVRTNQGSEQFF
TRBV18	NA	NA	TRBJ2-3	TGTGCCAGCTCACCCCAGTCGGGAGACGAAGATACGCAGTATTTT	CASSPQSGDEDTQYF
TRBV19	TRBD2	few	TRBJ2-7	TGTGCCAGTAGTATTGGTGGGGGGGGACGTCTCTCCTACGAGCAGTACTTC	CASSIGGGGRLSYEQYF
TRBV7-3	NA	few	TRBJ2-2	TGTGCCAGCAGCTCTAAAAGCTCCGGCACCGGGGAGCTGTTTTTT	CASSSKSSGTGELFF
TRBV20-1	NA	many	TRBJ2-3	TGCAGTGCTAGAGATCGCGGCGGAAGCACAGATACGCAGTATTTT	CSARDRGGSTDTQYF
TRBV6-1	TRBD1	NA	TRBJ1-5	TGTGCCAGCAGCCCCCACAGGGGCCTTAGCAATCAGCCCCAGCATTTT	CASSPHRGLSNQPQHF
TRBV4-2	TRBD2	many	TRBJ2-7	TGTGCCAGCAGCCCGCGTGGCGGGAGCGCGTACGAGCAGTACTTC	CASSPRGGSAYEQYF
TRBV28	NA	few	TRBJ2-1	TGTGCCAGCAGCCCAAGGGGCCTGGTTTACAATGAGCAGTTCTTC	CASSPRGLVYNEQFF
TRBV15	TRBD2	NA	TRBJ2-1	TGTGCCACCAGCAGAGATGCTAGCGGGGCCTACAATGAGCAGTTCTTC	CATSRDASGAYNEQFF
TRBV10-2	TRBD2	NA	TRBJ2-7	TGCGCCACCCACAAGACTAGCGGCACCTACGAGCAGTACTTC	CATHKTSGTYEQYF
TRBV5-1	NA	many	TRBJ1-5	TGCGCCAGCAGCTTGGTTGGGAGCCAGCCCCAGCATTTT	CASSLVGSQPQHF
TRBV29-1	TRBD2	NA	TRBJ2-1	TGCAGCGTTGGGGGACTAGCGGGAGGGCCGACCTACAATGAGCAGTTCTTC	CSVGGLAGGPTYNEQFF
TRBV29-1	NA	few	TRBJ2-1	TGCAGCGTTGAAGCCGGACTAATAAACAATGAGCAGTTCTTC	CSVEAGLINNEQFF
TRBV18	NA	NA	TRBJ1-1	TGTGCCAGCTCACGGTCTGGGGACACTGAAGCTTTCTTT	CASSRSGDTEAFF